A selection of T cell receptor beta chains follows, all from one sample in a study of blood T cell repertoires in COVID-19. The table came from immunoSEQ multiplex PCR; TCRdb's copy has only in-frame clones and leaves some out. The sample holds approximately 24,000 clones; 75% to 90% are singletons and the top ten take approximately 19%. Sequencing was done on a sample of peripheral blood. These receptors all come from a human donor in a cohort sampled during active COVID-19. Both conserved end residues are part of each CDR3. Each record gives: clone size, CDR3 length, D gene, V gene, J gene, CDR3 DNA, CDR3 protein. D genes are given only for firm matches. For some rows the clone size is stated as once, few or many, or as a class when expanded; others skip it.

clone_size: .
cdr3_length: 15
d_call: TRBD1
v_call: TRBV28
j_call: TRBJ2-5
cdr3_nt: TGTGCCAGCACCAACCTTGCAGGGGGCGAAGAGACCCAGTACTTC
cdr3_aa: CASTNLAGGEETQYF

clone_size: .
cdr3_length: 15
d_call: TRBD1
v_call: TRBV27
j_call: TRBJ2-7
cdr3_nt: TGTGCCAGCAGTGTAACCGGGACAGGGCTTTACGAGCAGTACTTC
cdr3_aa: CASSVTGTGLYEQYF

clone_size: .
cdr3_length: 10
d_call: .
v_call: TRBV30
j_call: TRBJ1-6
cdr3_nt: TGTGCCTGGAGTATCCTAAAGAGCCACTTT
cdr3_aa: CAWSILKSHF

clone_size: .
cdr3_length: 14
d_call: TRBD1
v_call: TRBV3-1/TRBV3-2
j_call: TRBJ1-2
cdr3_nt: TGTGCCAGCAGCCAAGTCGACAGGGTGGCTGGCTACACCTTC
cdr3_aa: CASSQVDRVAGYTF

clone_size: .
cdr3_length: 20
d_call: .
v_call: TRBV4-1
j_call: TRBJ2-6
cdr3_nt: TGCGCCAGCAGCCAAGGTGGTGCAGGGGAGGGGACCCCTGGGGCCAACGTCCTGACTTTC
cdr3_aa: CASSQGGAGEGTPGANVLTF

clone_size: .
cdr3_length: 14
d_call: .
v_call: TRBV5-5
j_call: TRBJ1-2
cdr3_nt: TGTGCCAGCAGCGGGGCGGGAGGGGTGGATGGCTACACCTTC
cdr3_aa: CASSGAGGVDGYTF

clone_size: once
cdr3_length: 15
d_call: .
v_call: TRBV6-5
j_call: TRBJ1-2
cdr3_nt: TGTGCCAGCAGTTCACGGGGGGCCCCTGATGGAGGCTACACCTTC
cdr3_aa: CASSSRGAPDGGYTF

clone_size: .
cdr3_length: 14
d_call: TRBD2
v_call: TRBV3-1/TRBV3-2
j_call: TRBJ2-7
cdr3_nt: TGTGCCAGCATGGCTAGCGGGGGGACCTACGAGCAGTACTTC
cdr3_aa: CASMASGGTYEQYF

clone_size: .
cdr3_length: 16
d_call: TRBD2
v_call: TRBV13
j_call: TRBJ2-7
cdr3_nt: TGTGCCAGCAGCACTAAGGCTGGGACTAGGGGCTACGAGCAGTACTTC
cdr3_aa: CASSTKAGTRGYEQYF

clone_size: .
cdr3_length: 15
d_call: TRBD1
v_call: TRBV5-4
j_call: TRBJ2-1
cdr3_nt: TGTGCCAGCAGCCTGCCCGGGACAGCGAACAATGAGCAGTTCTTC
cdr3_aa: CASSLPGTANNEQFF

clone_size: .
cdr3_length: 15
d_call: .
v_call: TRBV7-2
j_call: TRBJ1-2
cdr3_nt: TGTGCCAGCAGCAGTAACAGGCCCGGGCCCCGAGGCTACACCTTC
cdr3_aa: CASSSNRPGPRGYTF

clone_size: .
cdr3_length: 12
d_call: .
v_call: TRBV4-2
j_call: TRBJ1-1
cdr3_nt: TGTGCCAGCTCGACAGAATATCCCGAAGCTTTCTTT
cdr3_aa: CASSTEYPEAFF

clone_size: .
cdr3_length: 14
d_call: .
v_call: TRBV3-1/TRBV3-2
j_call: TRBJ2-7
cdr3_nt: TGTGCCAGCAGCCAAGATAGGACAGACTACGAGCAGTACTTC
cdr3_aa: CASSQDRTDYEQYF

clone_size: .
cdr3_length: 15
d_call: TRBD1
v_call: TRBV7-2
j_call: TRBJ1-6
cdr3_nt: TGTGCCAGCAGCTCGACAGGGACGGGGAATTCACCCCTCCACTTT
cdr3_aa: CASSSTGTGNSPLHF

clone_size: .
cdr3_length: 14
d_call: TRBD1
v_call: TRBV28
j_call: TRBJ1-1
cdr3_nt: TGTGCCAGCAGTTTGACAGGGGGCATCACTGAAGCTTTCTTT
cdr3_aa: CASSLTGGITEAFF

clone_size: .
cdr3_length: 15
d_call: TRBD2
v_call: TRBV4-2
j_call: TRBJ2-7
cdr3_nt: TGTGCCAGCAGCCAAGACTCTAGCGGAACCTACGAGCAGTACTTC
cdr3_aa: CASSQDSSGTYEQYF

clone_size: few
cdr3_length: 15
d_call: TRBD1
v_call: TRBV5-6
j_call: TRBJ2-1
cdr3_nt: TGTGCCAGCAGCTTCTGGGACAGGGAATACAATGAGCAGTTCTTC
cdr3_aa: CASSFWDREYNEQFF

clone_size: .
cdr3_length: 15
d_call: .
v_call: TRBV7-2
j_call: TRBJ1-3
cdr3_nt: TGTGCCAGCAGCCGTAGTCGGAGCTCTGGAAACACCATATATTTT
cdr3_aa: CASSRSRSSGNTIYF

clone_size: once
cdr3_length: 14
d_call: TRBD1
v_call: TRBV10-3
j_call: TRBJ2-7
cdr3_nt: TGTGCCATCTCGGGGGGACAGGGGGTCCACGAGCAGTACTTC
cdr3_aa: CAISGGQGVHEQYF

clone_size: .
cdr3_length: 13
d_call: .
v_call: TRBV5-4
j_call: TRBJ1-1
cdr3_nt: TGTGCCAGCAGCTTGGAGCTGAACACTGAAGCTTTCTTT
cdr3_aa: CASSLELNTEAFF

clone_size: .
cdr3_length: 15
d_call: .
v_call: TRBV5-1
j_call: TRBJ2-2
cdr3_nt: TGCGCCAGCAGCACCACGGGGGTTGACACCGGGGAGCTGTTTTTT
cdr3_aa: CASSTTGVDTGELFF

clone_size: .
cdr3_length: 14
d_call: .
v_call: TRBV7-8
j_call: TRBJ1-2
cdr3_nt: TGTGCCAGCAGCTTAGTCGCGCAGGGTAGTGGCTACACCTTC
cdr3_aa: CASSLVAQGSGYTF

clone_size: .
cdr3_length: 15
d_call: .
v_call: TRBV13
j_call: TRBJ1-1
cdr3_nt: TGTGCCAGCAGCCAGGGAGGGGGTCGTGATCAGGAAGCTTTCTTT
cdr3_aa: CASSQGGGRDQEAFF

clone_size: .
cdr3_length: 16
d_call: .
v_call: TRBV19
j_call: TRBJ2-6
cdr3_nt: TGTGCCAGTAGTATAGTTGGGCTCTCTGGGGCCAACGTCCTGACTTTC
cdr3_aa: CASSIVGLSGANVLTF

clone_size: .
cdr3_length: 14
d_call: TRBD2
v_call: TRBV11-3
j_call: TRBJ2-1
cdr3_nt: TGTGCCAGCAGCTTAGCATCTAGCGGGACAGAGCAGTTCTTC
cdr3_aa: CASSLASSGTEQFF

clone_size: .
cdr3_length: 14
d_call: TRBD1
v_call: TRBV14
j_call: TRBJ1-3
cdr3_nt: TGTGCCAGCAGCCCCTCAGGGGGTGGAAACACCATATATTTT
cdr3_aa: CASSPSGGGNTIYF